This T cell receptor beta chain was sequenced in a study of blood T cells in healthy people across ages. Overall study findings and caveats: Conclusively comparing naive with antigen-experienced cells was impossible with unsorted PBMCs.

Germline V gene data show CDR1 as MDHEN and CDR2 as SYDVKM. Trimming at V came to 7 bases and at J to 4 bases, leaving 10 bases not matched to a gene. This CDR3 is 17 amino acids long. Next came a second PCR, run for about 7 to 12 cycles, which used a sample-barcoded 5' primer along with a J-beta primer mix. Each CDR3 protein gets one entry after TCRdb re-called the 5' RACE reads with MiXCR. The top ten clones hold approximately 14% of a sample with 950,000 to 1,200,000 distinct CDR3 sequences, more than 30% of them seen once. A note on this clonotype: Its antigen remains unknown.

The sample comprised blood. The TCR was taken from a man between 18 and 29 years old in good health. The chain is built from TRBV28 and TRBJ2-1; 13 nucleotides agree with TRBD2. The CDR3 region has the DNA TGTGCCAGCACTTCGGGACTAGCGGGACCAGTTTACAATGAGCAGTTCTTC. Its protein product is CASTSGLAGPVYNEQFF.